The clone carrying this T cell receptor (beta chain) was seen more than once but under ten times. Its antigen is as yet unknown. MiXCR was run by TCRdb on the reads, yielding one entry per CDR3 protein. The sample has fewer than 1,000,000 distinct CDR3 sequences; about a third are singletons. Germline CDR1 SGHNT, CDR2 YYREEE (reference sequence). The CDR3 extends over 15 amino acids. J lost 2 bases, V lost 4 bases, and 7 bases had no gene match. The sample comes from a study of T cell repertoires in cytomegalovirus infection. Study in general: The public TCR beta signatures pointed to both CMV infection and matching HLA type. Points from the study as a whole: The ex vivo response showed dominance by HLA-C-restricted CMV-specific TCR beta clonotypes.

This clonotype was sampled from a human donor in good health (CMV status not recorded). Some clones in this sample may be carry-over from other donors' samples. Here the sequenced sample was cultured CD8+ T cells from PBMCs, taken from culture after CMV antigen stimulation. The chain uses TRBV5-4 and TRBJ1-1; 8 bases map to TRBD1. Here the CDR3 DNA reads TGTGCCAGCAGCCTCCCGGACAGGGCCAACACTGAAGCTTTCTTT. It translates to CASSLPDRANTEAFF.